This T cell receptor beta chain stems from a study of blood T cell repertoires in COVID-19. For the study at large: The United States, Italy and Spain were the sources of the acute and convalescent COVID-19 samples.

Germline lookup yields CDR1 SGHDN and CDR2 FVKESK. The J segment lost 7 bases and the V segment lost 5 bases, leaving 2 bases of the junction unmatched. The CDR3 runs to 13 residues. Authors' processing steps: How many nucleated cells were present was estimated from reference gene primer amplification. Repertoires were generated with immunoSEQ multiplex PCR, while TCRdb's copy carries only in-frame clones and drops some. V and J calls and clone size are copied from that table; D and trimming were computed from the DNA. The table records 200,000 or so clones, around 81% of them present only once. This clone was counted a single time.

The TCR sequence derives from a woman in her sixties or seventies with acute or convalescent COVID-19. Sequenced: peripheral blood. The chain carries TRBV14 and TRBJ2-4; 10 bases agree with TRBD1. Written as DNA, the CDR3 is TGTGCCAGCAGCGGACAGGGGGGTAACATTCAGTACTTC. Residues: CASSGQGGNIQYF.